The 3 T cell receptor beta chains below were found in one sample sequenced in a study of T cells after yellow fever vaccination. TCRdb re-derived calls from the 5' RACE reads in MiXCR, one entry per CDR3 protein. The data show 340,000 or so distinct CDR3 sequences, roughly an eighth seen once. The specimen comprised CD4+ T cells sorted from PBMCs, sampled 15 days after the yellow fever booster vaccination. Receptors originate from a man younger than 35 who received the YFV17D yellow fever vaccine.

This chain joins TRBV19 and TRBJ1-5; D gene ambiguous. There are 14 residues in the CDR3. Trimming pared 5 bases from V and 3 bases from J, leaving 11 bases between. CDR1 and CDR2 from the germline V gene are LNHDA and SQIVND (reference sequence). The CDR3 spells CASSLAGFNQPQHF. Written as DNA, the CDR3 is TGTGCCAGTAGTTTGGCGGGATTCAATCAGCCCCAGCATTTT. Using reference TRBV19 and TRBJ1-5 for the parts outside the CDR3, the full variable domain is DGGITQSPKYLFRKEGQNVTLSCEQNLNHDAMYWYRQDPGQGLRLIYYSQIVNDFQKGDIAEGYSVSREKKESFPLTVTSAQKNPTAFYLCASSLAGFNQPQHFGDGTRLSIL.

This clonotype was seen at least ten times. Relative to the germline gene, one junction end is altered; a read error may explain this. The CDR3 here is CASSKAGGLF. The CDR3 DNA reads TGTGCCAGCAGCAAAGCGGGGGGGCTCTTC. The rearrangement links TRBV7-7 to TRBJ2-1, with TRBD2 identical over 10 bases. CDR3 size: 10 residues. Germline V CDR1 and CDR2: SSHAT, FNYEAQ (reference sequence).

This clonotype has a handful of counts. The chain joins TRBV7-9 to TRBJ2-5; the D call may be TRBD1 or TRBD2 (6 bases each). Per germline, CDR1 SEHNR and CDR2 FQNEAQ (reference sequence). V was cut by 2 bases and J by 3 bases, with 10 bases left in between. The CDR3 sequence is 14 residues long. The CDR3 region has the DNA TGTGCCAGCAGCTTAATGGGGGGCAAAGAGACCCAGTACTTC. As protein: CASSLMGGKETQYF.